The text below deals with one T cell receptor beta chain. Its target is not known. Here immunoSEQ multiplex PCR was the method, and the copy in TCRdb shows in-frame clones only, minus some. Of 91,000 or so clones in the sample, more than 85% were seen once. This record belongs to a study of T cell responses to AZD1222 COVID-19 vaccine. Study results and caveats: Baseline testing showed seropositivity in only a handful of AZD1222 recipients.

CDR1 is SGHRS and CDR2 is YFSETQ in the germline V gene. CDR3 length: 14 amino acids. V was pared by 0 bases and J by 2 bases, with 8 bases between. The clonotype comes from an adult who received the AZD1222 COVID-19 vaccine. The source material was peripheral blood, sampled 28 days after the second AZD1222 dose. The rearrangement joins TRBV5-1 to TRBJ2-5, with D unclear. The CDR3 reads CASSLVGMQETQYF. The CDR3 DNA reads TGCGCCAGCAGCTTGGTGGGCATGCAAGAGACCCAGTACTTC.